Below, 7 T cell receptor beta chains from the same sample are listed, as sequenced in a study of early T cells in non-severe SARS-CoV-2 infection. TCRdb recomputed calls from the 5' RACE reads with MiXCR, one row per CDR3 protein. Of 32,000 or so distinct CDR3 sequences in the sample, about 5.8% were seen once. Sequenced: whole blood. Every receptor here comes from an adult who was a healthcare worker with PCR-confirmed SARS-CoV-2 infection or an uninfected control (not recorded which).

The chain carries TRBV11-2 and TRBJ2-5; 7 bases are a match to TRBD1. The CDR3 has 15 residues. Germline CDR1 SGHAT, CDR2 FQNNGV. The junction had 8 bases not matched to a gene; V was cut back by 5 bases and J by 2 bases. Here the CDR3 DNA reads TGTGCCAGCAGCACGAGACAGGGTCCTCAAGAGACCCAGTACTTC. Its protein product is CASSTRQGPQETQYF. Filled out from reference TRBV11-2 and TRBJ2-5, the complete variable domain reads EAGVAQSPRYKIIEKRQSVAFWCNPISGHATLYWYQQILGQGPKLLIQFQNNGVVDDSQLPKDRFSAERLKGVDSTLKIQPAKLEDSAVYLCASSTRQGPQETQYFGPGTRLLVL.

This clonotype has just a few counts. The CDR3 region is CASSVPPGTVHNEQFF. The CDR3 DNA sequence: TGTGCCAGCAGTGTACCCCCCGGGACAGTCCACAATGAGCAGTTCTTC. The chain is built from TRBV6-4 and TRBJ2-1; TRBD1 agrees at 7 bases. CDR1 and CDR2 from the germline V gene are MRHNA and SNTAGT. The CDR3 is made up of 16 amino acids. V lost 4 bases to trimming and J lost 5 bases; unmatched junction nucleotides: 11.

This clonotype was detected many times. V gene TRBV7-9 combines with J gene TRBJ2-5; unclear D gene. V was clipped by 5 bases and J by 4 bases, with 17 bases between them. Germline V lookup: CDR1 SEHNR, CDR2 FQNEAQ (reference sequence). The CDR3 length is 15 residues. The CDR3 DNA reads as TGTGCCAGCAGCCCTAGAGACCCTTTGACAGAGACCCAGTACTTC. Protein product: CASSPRDPLTETQYF.

In its sample, this clonotype was seen many times. The J gene is TRBJ2-5, the V gene TRBV6-5; weak D call: TRBD1 (5 bases). There are 14 residues in the CDR3. V dropped 0 bases and J dropped 1 base, with 6 bases sitting between them. Per the germline V gene, CDR1 is MNHEY and CDR2 is SVGAGI. This CDR3 is CASSYSDIQETQYF. The CDR3 nucleotides are TGTGCCAGCAGTTACTCGGACATCCAAGAGACCCAGTACTTC.

The V gene is TRBV12-3 or TRBV12-4, the J gene TRBJ2-3, with 9 bases lining up with TRBD2. This CDR3 has 14 amino acids. V shed 8 bases and J 6 bases; nucleotides not matched to a gene: 9. CDR3 region: CASGEREAEDTQYF. The CDR3 region has the DNA TGTGCCAGCGGAGAGCGGGAGGCAGAGGATACGCAGTATTTT.

This clonotype was counted ten times or more. The V call is TRBV15, the J call TRBJ2-1; no firm D call. Trimming took off 2 bases at V and 4 bases at J, with 0 bases between the two ends. The CDR3 contains 11 residues. The germline gives CDR1 LNHNV, CDR2 YYDKDF (reference sequence). In DNA form, the CDR3 reads TGTGCCACCAGCAGATACAATGAGCAGTTCTTC. This codes for CATSRYNEQFF.

This clonotype was detected ten times or more. This chain connects TRBV6-1 to TRBJ2-5, with D maybe TRBD1 (6 bases). V was trimmed by 5 bases and J by 0 bases, leaving 7 bases between them. This CDR3 is 13 amino acids long. Germline V gene data show CDR1 as MNHNS and CDR2 as SASEGT. CDR3 in amino acids: CASSRGYQETQYF. The CDR3 nucleotides are TGTGCCAGCAGTAGGGGGTACCAAGAGACCCAGTACTTC.